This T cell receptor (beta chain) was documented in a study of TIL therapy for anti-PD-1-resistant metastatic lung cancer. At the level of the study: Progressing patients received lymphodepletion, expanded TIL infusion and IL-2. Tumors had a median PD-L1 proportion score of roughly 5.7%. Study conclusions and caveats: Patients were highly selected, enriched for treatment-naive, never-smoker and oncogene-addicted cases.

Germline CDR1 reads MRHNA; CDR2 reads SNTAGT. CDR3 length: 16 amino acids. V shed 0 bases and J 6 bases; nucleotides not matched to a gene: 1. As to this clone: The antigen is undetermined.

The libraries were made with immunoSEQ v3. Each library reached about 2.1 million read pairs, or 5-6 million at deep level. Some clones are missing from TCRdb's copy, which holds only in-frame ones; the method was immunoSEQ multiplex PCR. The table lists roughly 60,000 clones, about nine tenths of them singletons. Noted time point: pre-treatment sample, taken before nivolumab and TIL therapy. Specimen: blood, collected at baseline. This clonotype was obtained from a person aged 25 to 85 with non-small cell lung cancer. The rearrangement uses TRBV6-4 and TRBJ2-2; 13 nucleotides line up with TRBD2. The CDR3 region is CASSDSTSGRPGELFF. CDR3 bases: TGTGCCAGCAGTGACTCGACTAGCGGGAGGCCCGGGGAGCTGTTTTTT.